Listed here are 32 T cell receptor beta chains from one sample, sequenced in a study of shared clonotypes between healthy human individuals. Method: immunoSEQ multiplex PCR; TCRdb's copy keeps in-frame clones and lacks some. The sample yields approximately 720,000 clones, about 90% seen once. Naive-designated CD8 cells lacked CD45RO, were positively enriched for CCR7, and omitted terminally differentiated effector memory CD45RA+ cells. Material for sequencing was naive CD8+ T cells sorted from blood. The receptors were gathered from a man under 40 in good health.

About this clone itself: Other DNA sequences of this sample code for an identical CDR3. The chain joins TRBV15 to TRBJ1-5; no firm D call. Germline values: CDR1 LNHNV, CDR2 YYDKDF (reference sequence). V lost 0 bases and J lost 2, with 5 bases in between. There are 14 residues in the CDR3. The CDR3 coding sequence is TGTGCCACCAGCAGAGATCTGGGCAATCAGCCCCAGCATTTT. Encoded protein: CATSRDLGNQPQHF.

This chain uses TRBV11-2 with TRBJ2-3, with a tentative D call TRBD2 (5 bases). Trimming removed 3 bases from V and 2 bases from J, with 12 bases in between. In germline, CDR1 is SGHAT, CDR2 FQNNGV. The CDR3 is 15 residues long. The CDR3 spells CASSFTSSSTDTQYF. CDR3 nucleotide sequence: TGTGCCAGCAGCTTCACTAGTAGTTCCACAGATACGCAGTATTTT.

The chain is built from TRBV7-9 and TRBJ2-7; D is perhaps TRBD2 (6 bases). Trimming stripped 6 bases from V and 5 bases from J, with 23 bases between. Germline V lookup: CDR1 SEHNR, CDR2 FQNEAQ (reference sequence). CDR3 length: 16 residues. The DNA for the CDR3 is TGTGCCAGCAGGCCAATCCTACTAGACGAGCGGGACGAGCAGTACTTC. Translating it yields CASRPILLDERDEQYF.

This chain uses TRBV27 with TRBJ2-7, with 11 bases identical to TRBD2. J lost 2 bases, V lost 7 bases, and 7 bases had no gene match. Germline-derived CDR1 and CDR2 are MNHEY and SMNVEV (reference sequence). The CDR3 contains 15 residues. CDR3 sequence (DNA): TGTGCCAGCAATATAGCGGGAGGGCCCCCCTACGAGCAGTACTTC. It is translated as CASNIAGGPPYEQYF.

CDR3 in amino acids: CASRRSDSNQPQHF. For the CDR3, the DNA is TGTGCCAGCAGGCGGTCAGATAGCAATCAGCCCCAGCATTTT. The chain uses TRBV6-6 and TRBJ1-5; D remains unclear. CDR3 length: 14 amino acids. Trimming took off 6 bases at V and 0 bases at J, with 9 bases between the two ends. Germline V CDR1 and CDR2: MNHNY, SVGAGI (reference sequence).

The V and J genes are TRBV5-5 and TRBJ1-1, with 7 bases lining up with TRBD1. This CDR3 contains 13 residues. The germline CDR1 and CDR2 sequences are SGHKS and YYEKEE (reference sequence). J gave up 1 base and V 6 bases, and 3 bases lay outside the gene matches. CDR3 amino acids: CASTGQTNTEAFF. DNA for the CDR3: TGTGCCAGCACGGGACAGACGAACACTGAAGCTTTCTTT.

V is TRBV29-1 and J is TRBJ2-1; 9 bases line up with TRBD2. J was trimmed by 10 bases and V by 5 bases; bases with no gene match: 9. The V gene's germline CDR1 is SQVTM and CDR2 ANQGSEA. The length of the CDR3 is 13 residues. The CDR3 sequence: CSVYVAGGREQFF. CDR3 in DNA: TGCAGCGTTTATGTGGCGGGAGGGAGAGAGCAGTTCTTC.

The CDR3 DNA reads as TGCAGCGTTGAAACGGGGACAGGCGAGATTGAAGCTTTCTTT. Protein sequence: CSVETGTGEIEAFF. The rearrangement links TRBV29-1 to TRBJ1-1, with TRBD1 matching over 8 bases. Germline CDR1 reads SQVTM; CDR2 reads ANQGSEA. The J segment lost 7 bases and the V segment lost 2 bases, leaving 9 bases of the junction unmatched. The length of the CDR3 is 14 residues.

The V gene is TRBV28, the J gene TRBJ2-7; TRBD2 matches 12 bases. The CDR3 loop spans 15 amino acids. Germline CDR1 is MDHEN and CDR2 is SYDVKM. The V and J ends lost 2 bases and 5 bases, in that order; junction bases with no gene match: 4. The DNA for the CDR3 is TGTGCCAGCAGTTTACGACTAGCGGGAGAGGACGAGCAGTACTTC. Its translation: CASSLRLAGEDEQYF. Full variable domain (outside the CDR3, taken from reference TRBV28 and TRBJ2-7): DVKVTQSSRYLVKRTGEKVFLECVQDMDHENMFWYRQDPGLGLRLIYFSYDVKMKEKGDIPEGYSVSREKKERFSLILESASTNQTSMYLCASSLRLAGEDEQYFGPGTRLTVT.

The chain joins TRBV29-1 to TRBJ2-1; 7 bases map to TRBD1. V trimming: 7 bases; J trimming: 1 base; junction bases outside the gene matches: 4. Germline V gene lookup returns CDR1 SQVTM and CDR2 ANQGSEA. This CDR3 is built from 13 residues. CDR3 coding DNA: TGCAGCGGAAGACAGGGATCCTACAATGAGCAGTTCTTC. The encoded protein is CSGRQGSYNEQFF.

The CDR3 sequence: CASSGDGPYEQYF. The CDR3, as DNA: TGTGCCAGCAGTGGAGACGGTCCTTACGAGCAGTACTTC. The genes are TRBV6-5 and TRBJ2-7, with D unresolved. In germline, CDR1 is MNHEY, CDR2 SVGAGI. The CDR3 is 13 residues long. Trimming removed 5 bases from V and 4 bases from J, with 12 bases in between.

The chain links TRBV7-9 to TRBJ2-5; no firm D call. The CDR3 loop spans 13 amino acids. Deletions cut 5 bases from V and 5 bases from J, with 12 bases between. The germline gives CDR1 SEHNR, CDR2 FQNEAQ (reference sequence). CDR3 region: CASSTTPGETQYF. The CDR3 DNA reads TGTGCCAGCAGCACCACCCCCGGTGAGACCCAGTACTTC.

This sequence joins TRBV7-9 and TRBJ2-1, with 7 bases aligning to TRBD2. The CDR3 is 17 amino acids. Per germline, CDR1 SEHNR and CDR2 FQNEAQ (reference sequence). Trimming took 4 bases from V and 2 from J; bases not matched to a gene: 11. The CDR3 protein is CASSSNDGGYAYNEQFF. CDR3 in DNA: TGTGCCAGCAGCTCCAACGACGGGGGGTACGCCTACAATGAGCAGTTCTTC.

The V and J genes are TRBV2 and TRBJ2-1, with 8 bases fitting TRBD1. The junction had 4 bases not matched to a gene; V was cut back by 7 bases and J by 2 bases. CDR1 and CDR2 from the germline V gene are SNHLY and FYNNEI. This CDR3 spans 14 amino acids. CDR3 loop: CASTSGGPYNEQFF. The CDR3 DNA sequence: TGTGCCAGCACCTCAGGGGGCCCCTACAATGAGCAGTTCTTC.

This clone appeared a single time. The chain is built from TRBV5-5 and TRBJ2-7; TRBD1 agrees at 7 bases. Looked up from germline, CDR1 is SGHKS and CDR2 is YYEKEE (reference sequence). The length of the CDR3 is 14 residues. V trimming: 0 bases; J trimming: 4 bases; junction bases outside the gene matches: 4. CDR3 coding DNA: TGTGCCAGCAGCTTGGTGGCAGGGGGATACGAGCAGTACTTC. It yields the protein CASSLVAGGYEQYF.

The V gene is TRBV28, the J gene TRBJ1-2; D is uncertain. The germline V gene encodes CDR1 MDHEN and CDR2 SYDVKM. The CDR3 extends over 12 amino acids. V was trimmed by 3 bases and J by 7 bases, leaving 9 bases between them. This chain's CDR3 is CASSFGISGYTF. The CDR3 bases are TGTGCCAGCAGTTTCGGTATCTCTGGCTACACCTTC.

The chain links TRBV4-3 to TRBJ2-7, with D maybe TRBD1 (5 bases). V lost 3 bases to trimming and J lost 3 bases, with 12 bases between them. Germline CDR1 is LGHNA and CDR2 is YSLEER. The CDR3 has 14 amino acids. The CDR3 DNA reads as TGCGCCAGCAGCCACCGAGTGCAGGGCTACGAGCAGTACTTC. As protein: CASSHRVQGYEQYF.

DNA for the CDR3: TGTGCCAGCAGCTTGGAGGGCGGGCGGCTAGCGGGCCTCACGCAGTATTTT. Its protein product is CASSLEGGRLAGLTQYF. This chain joins TRBV5-5 and TRBJ2-3; TRBD2 matches at 8 bases. Germline lookup yields CDR1 SGHKS and CDR2 YYEKEE (reference sequence). V lost 0 bases to trimming and J lost 9 bases; unmatched junction nucleotides: 15. This CDR3 has 17 amino acids.

This clone appeared once. V is TRBV5-1 and J is TRBJ2-5, with 7 positions matching TRBD2. The CDR3 is 13 residues long. Germline CDR1 and CDR2: SGHRS and YFSETQ. Trimming at V came to 9 bases and at J to 2 bases, leaving 7 bases not matched to a gene. The CDR3 coding sequence is TGCGCCACCCGCCCCGGGGGGCAAGAGACCCAGTACTTC. This sequence encodes CATRPGGQETQYF.

This clone was picked up one time. V and J are TRBV4-2 and TRBJ2-7, with 8 bases fitting TRBD2. Unmatched junction bases numbered 7, after V lost 1 base and J lost 5 bases. CDR1 and CDR2 from the germline V gene are LGHNA and YNFKEQ. The CDR3 covers 15 residues. CDR3 in DNA: TGTGCCAGCAGCCAAGTGGGCGGGAGGCGCGACGAGCAGTACTTC. Residues: CASSQVGGRRDEQYF.

The chain carries TRBV30 and TRBJ2-7; possibly TRBD1 or TRBD2 for D (6 bases each). V was pared by 2 bases and J by 5 bases, with 16 bases between. Germline CDR1 GTSNPN, CDR2 SVGIG (reference sequence). The CDR3 sequence is 14 residues long. The CDR3 DNA reads TGTGCCTGGAGTTTAGGAGGGGGGTGGGACGAGCAGTACTTC. Its translation: CAWSLGGGWDEQYF.

Here the CDR3 reads CASSKALCGFRRHEQYF. The CDR3 region has the DNA TGTGCCAGCAGCAAAGCGCTTTGCGGTTTTCGGAGGCACGAGCAGTACTTC. The chain has TRBV21-1 and TRBJ2-7; the table's D call, TRBD2, has no DNA check behind it. TRBV21-1 is a pseudogene locus. This CDR3 contains 17 residues.

This chain joins TRBV9 and TRBJ2-1, with TRBD2 matching 11 bases. The CDR3 consists of 16 residues. CDR1 and CDR2 from the germline V gene are SGDLS and YYNGEE. Trimming took 4 bases from V and 7 from J; bases not matched to a gene: 10. The CDR3: CASSPRTSGSLNEQFF. The CDR3 nucleotides read TGTGCCAGCAGCCCAAGAACTAGCGGGAGTTTAAATGAGCAGTTCTTC.

Worth noting for this clone: The junction and the germline gene differ at one end; a read error may be behind it. The chain combines TRBV7-7 with TRBJ2-7, with no clear D. The CDR3 length is 13 residues. Germline V lookup: CDR1 SSHAT, CDR2 FNYEAQ (reference sequence). CDR3 nucleotide sequence: TGTGCTAGCAGCCAAGACATCGCCTACGAGCAGTACTTC. Encoded protein: CASSQDIAYEQYF.

This chain joins TRBV7-6 and TRBJ2-7; tentative D call: TRBD1 (5 bases). V lost 5 bases, J lost 0 bases, and 8 bases lay in between. CDR1 and CDR2 (germline): SGHVS, FNYEAQ. The CDR3 length is 13 residues. In DNA form, the CDR3 reads TGTGCCAGCAGCCCAGGGAACTCCTACGAGCAGTACTTC. This translates into CASSPGNSYEQYF.

The V and J genes are TRBV5-1 and TRBJ1-1; 9 bases are a match to TRBD1. The CDR3 contains 18 residues. V shed 0 bases, J shed 1 base, and the junction held 10 bases outside the gene matches. The germline CDR1 and CDR2 sequences are SGHRS and YFSETQ. The CDR3 bases are TGCGCCAGCAGCTTGGCGGGACAGGGATTGATTGGGAACACTGAAGCTTTCTTT. It yields the protein CASSLAGQGLIGNTEAFF. Combining the CDR3 with reference TRBV5-1 and TRBJ1-1 gives the whole variable domain KAGVTQTPRYLIKTRGQQVTLSCSPISGHRSVSWYQQTPGQGLQFLFEYFSETQRNKGNFPGRFSGRQFSNSRSEMNVSTLELGDSALYLCASSLAGQGLIGNTEAFFGQGTRLTVV.

V and J are TRBV10-2 and TRBJ2-1; D perhaps matches TRBD2 (6 bases). V lost 4 bases to trimming and J lost 8 bases, with 12 bases between them. This CDR3 comprises 13 residues. Germline V gene data show CDR1 as WSHSY and CDR2 as SAAADI. The CDR3: CASSVPGADEQFF. The CDR3 DNA reads TGCGCCAGCAGTGTTCCGGGAGCGGATGAGCAGTTCTTC.

The V gene is TRBV4-1, the J gene TRBJ2-3; 10 positions match TRBD2. The CDR3 sequence is 17 residues long. The trim removed 1 base at V and 1 base at J, leaving 5 bases unmatched. The germline V gene has CDR1 MGHRA and CDR2 YSYEKL. CDR3 region: CASSQAPAGGRTDTQYF. The CDR3 DNA is TGCGCCAGCAGCCAAGCCCCAGCGGGAGGGCGCACAGATACGCAGTATTTT.

The rearrangement uses TRBV4-1 and TRBJ1-2; the match to TRBD1 covers 8 bases. Germline V gene data show CDR1 as MGHRA and CDR2 as YSYEKL. The CDR3 has 14 amino acids. V shed 3 bases and J 6 bases; nucleotides not matched to a gene: 6. The CDR3: CASSQVGQDDGYTF. The CDR3 bases are TGCGCCAGCAGCCAGGTGGGACAGGACGATGGCTACACCTTC.

The V call is TRBV6-1, the J call TRBJ1-5; 12 bases line up with TRBD1. Germline values: CDR1 MNHNS, CDR2 SASEGT. The CDR3 totals 19 residues. J was trimmed by 0 bases and V by 3 bases; bases with no gene match: 9. The CDR3 reads CASSDDGTGGPYSNQPQHF. CDR3 DNA: TGTGCCAGCAGTGACGACGGGACAGGGGGCCCCTATAGCAATCAGCCCCAGCATTTT.

J is TRBJ2-6 and V is TRBV9; D is unresolved. Between the trimmed V and J ends, which lost 4 bases and 7 bases, there was a span of 6 bases. The germline V gene encodes CDR1 SGDLS and CDR2 YYNGEE. The CDR3 spans 12 residues. The CDR3 is CASSSPANVLTF. The CDR3 coding sequence is TGTGCCAGCAGCTCCCCCGCCAACGTCCTGACTTTC.

As concerns this clone: Since a much larger clone is just one base distant, this may be a read error. Other DNA sequences in this specimen translate into the identical CDR3. The rearrangement links TRBV30 to TRBJ2-1; 11 nucleotides match TRBD2. CDR3 size: 15 residues. Trimming removed 0 bases from V and 4 bases from J; junction bases left unmatched: 2. The germline gives CDR1 GTSNPN, CDR2 SVGIG (reference sequence). The CDR3 region has the DNA TGTGCCTGGAGTGTAATAGCGGGAGGGTACAATGAGCAGTTCTTC. Protein sequence: CAWSVIAGGYNEQFF. Full variable domain (remainder filled in from reference TRBV30 and TRBJ2-1): SQTIHQWPATLVQPVGSPLSLECTVEGTSNPNLYWYRQAAGRGLQLLFYSVGIGQISSEVPQNLSASRPQDRQFILSSKKLLLSDSGFYLCAWSVIAGGYNEQFFGPGTRLTVL.